This T cell receptor beta chain is drawn from a study of T cell responses to AZD1222 COVID-19 vaccine. Sequenced by immunoSEQ multiplex PCR; TCRdb stores in-frame clones only, minus some. The sample consists of more than 150,000 clones, around 90% of them appearing once. As to this clone: Its antigen is unidentified.

Study results and limitations: Baseline serology detected seropositivity in only a handful of AZD1222 recipients. Distributed over spike, vaccine-associated CD4 TCRs predominated at 160-218 and 743-854.

The starting material was peripheral blood, obtained on day 0 of AZD1222 vaccination. The sequence derives from an adult in good health.

CDR3 coding DNA: TGTGCCATCAGCGTTGGGACACAGAATTCACCCCTCCACTTT. Its translation is CAISVGTQNSPLHF. The chain has TRBV10-3 and TRBJ1-6; D perhaps matches TRBD1 (6 bases). CDR1 is ENHRY, CDR2 SYGVKD, per germline. The CDR3 loop spans 14 amino acids. Trimming stripped 6 bases from V and 7 bases from J, with 13 bases between.